This TCR beta chain was documented in a study of siplizumab effects on memory and regulatory T cells. Study outcomes and limitations: Siplizumab caused a significant drop in alloreactive sequences traceable to unstimulated CD4+ memory cells. The authors could not assign a naive or memory phenotype to roughly 80-96% of proliferating CD4+ or CD8+ clones.

The germline gives CDR1 MGHDK, CDR2 SYGVNS. Deletions cut 6 bases from V and 0 bases from J, with 14 bases between. The CDR3 length is 16 residues. Data came from immunoSEQ multiplex PCR; TCRdb stores just in-frame clones and leaves some out. The sample holds 99,000 or so clones; about 92% are singletons and the top ten take 0.32%. As regards this clone: Antigen: not known.

The receptor comes from a human donor in good health. Sequencing was done on a sample of CD4+ T cells sorted from blood. The chain links TRBV25-1 to TRBJ1-4, with D maybe TRBD1 (5 bases). This CDR3 is CASRDTRLATNEKLFF. The DNA for the CDR3 is TGTGCCAGCAGGGACACCCGTCTCGCAACTAATGAAAAACTGTTTTTT.